This T cell receptor beta chain was found in a study of OX40 agonist ivuxolimab in advanced cancers. About the research overall: Subjects had a mean age of roughly 60 years, with a range of roughly 20 to 79; roughly 83% were male. Two patients with cutaneous melanoma and one with hepatocellular carcinoma, three in total, showed partial responses. Study-level points and caveats: Mean expanded clone counts were higher in CD8+ than CD4+ T cells.

About this clone: Its antigen remains unidentified.

Trimming took off 9 bases at V and 0 bases at J, with 8 bases between the two ends. CDR3 length equals 13 residues. The germline CDR1 and CDR2 sequences are LNHDA and SQIVND (reference sequence). Libraries were prepared by immunoSEQ multiplex PCR; TCRdb keeps only in-frame clonotypes and omits some of them. The sample consists of around 70,000 clones, roughly 85% of them appearing once. The origin of this receptor is an adult with an advanced solid tumor such as melanoma, head and neck, liver or kidney cancer. The sample was CD4+ or CD8+ T cells sorted from blood, taken in a trial of the OX40 agonist ivuxolimab. The V gene is TRBV19, the J gene TRBJ1-4; no clear D. Here the CDR3 reads CASKDATNEKLFF. As DNA, the CDR3 is TGTGCCAGCAAAGATGCAACTAATGAAAAACTGTTTTTT. The full variable domain, with the rest looked up from reference TRBV19 and TRBJ1-4, is DGGITQSPKYLFRKEGQNVTLSCEQNLNHDAMYWYRQDPGQGLRLIYYSQIVNDFQKGDIAEGYSVSREKKESFPLTVTSAQKNPTAFYLCASKDATNEKLFFGSGTQLSVL.